A single sample is the source of the 5 T cell receptor beta chains below, sequenced in a study of blood T cells in healthy people across ages. Primed by a sample-barcoded 5' primer and a J-beta primer mix, a second PCR proceeded for about 7 to 12 cycles. TCRdb re-derived calls from the 5' RACE reads in MiXCR, one entry per CDR3 protein. The sample has some 1,800,000 distinct CDR3 sequences, 39% seen once. The source material was blood. The receptor source for this set is a human donor in good health.

This chain uses TRBV4-3 with TRBJ2-1, with 11 bases matching TRBD2. CDR1 and CDR2 (germline): LGHNA, YSLEER. CDR3 length equals 16 residues. J lost 4 bases, V lost 0 bases, and 2 bases had no gene match. CDR3 loop: CASSQDRLAGYNEQFF. For the CDR3, the DNA is TGCGCCAGCAGCCAAGATCGACTAGCGGGGTACAATGAGCAGTTCTTC.

This rearrangement joins TRBV12-3 or TRBV12-4 to TRBJ2-3; 11 bases map to TRBD2. The CDR3 runs 15 residues. Trimming at V came to 7 bases and at J to 2 bases, leaving 5 bases not matched to a gene. Here the CDR3 reads CASTHSGGATDTQYF. CDR3 DNA sequence: TGTGCCAGCACCCATAGCGGGGGGGCCACAGATACGCAGTATTTT.

CDR3 region: CASSPIGSYNEQFF. In nucleotides, the CDR3 is TGTGCCAGCAGTCCAATTGGGTCCTACAATGAGCAGTTCTTC. V and J are TRBV28 and TRBJ2-1; D remains ambiguous. Germline V gene sequence: CDR1 MDHEN, CDR2 SYDVKM. V lost 5 bases to trimming and J lost 1 base, with 9 bases between them. The CDR3 runs to 14 residues.

The chain employs TRBV6-5 and TRBJ1-2; weak D call: TRBD1 (6 bases). With 3 bases removed from V and 6 bases from J, the gap between germline ends came to 11 bases. This CDR3 comprises 13 residues. Germline V gene sequence: CDR1 MNHEY, CDR2 SVGAGI. The DNA for the CDR3 is TGTGCCAGCAGTTATGGACAGACAGATGGCTACACCTTC. This encodes CASSYGQTDGYTF.

This chain joins TRBV9 and TRBJ2-1, with D uncertain. Germline V gives CDR1 SGDLS, CDR2 YYNGEE. This CDR3 is 15 amino acids long. V was clipped by 0 bases and J by 2 bases, with 9 bases between them. In DNA form, the CDR3 reads TGTGCCAGCAGCGTAGATCGCGTCACCTACAATGAGCAGTTCTTC. Amino acids: CASSVDRVTYNEQFF.